The rows below give T cell receptor beta chains drawn from one sample of a study of T cell changes during pregnancy in multiple sclerosis. Only in-frame clones appear in the TCRdb table, and some are missing; sequencing was by immunoSEQ multiplex PCR. In the table there are about 36,000 clones, roughly 93% of which are singletons. Source: CD4+ T cells from peripheral blood mononuclear cells, taken in the first trimester of pregnancy. Every receptor here comes from a female donor with multiple sclerosis, enrolled in a pregnancy study. CDR3s include the opening cysteine and the closing phenylalanine or tryptophan. The order of the fields is J gene, clone size, D gene, V gene, CDR3 DNA, CDR3 protein. A D gene is named only where the DNA matches it firmly. Expanded clones get a size class; other rows say once, few or many, or leave the size out.

TRBJ1-6 | few | TRBD1 | TRBV10-2 | TGCGCCAGCAGTGGGACAGGGGATAATTCACCCCTCCACTTT | CASSGTGDNSPLHF
TRBJ1-2 | . | TRBD1 | TRBV9 | TGTGCCAGCAGCGTAGAAGACAGGGCTTTTAACTATGGCTACACCTTC | CASSVEDRAFNYGYTF
TRBJ1-1 | . | . | TRBV29-1 | TGCAGCTCCTACGGCCTGGGTAGAGGTGAAGCTTTCTTT | CSSYGLGRGEAFF
TRBJ2-7 | . | TRBD1 | TRBV27 | TGTGCCAGCAGTCAGCAGGGGGCCTCCTACGAGCAGTACTTC | CASSQQGASYEQYF
TRBJ1-3 | . | . | TRBV2 | TGTGCCAGCAGTGAGTTAGAGATGTCTGGAAACACCATATATTTT | CASSELEMSGNTIYF
TRBJ2-1 | . | TRBD2 | TRBV12-5 | TGTGCTAGTGGTTTGGTACGGGGCGGGAGGGCCTCCTACAATGAGCAGTTCTTC | CASGLVRGGRASYNEQFF
TRBJ2-7 | . | . | TRBV6-4 | TGTGCCAGCAGGCCGGGACACTTCTACGAGCAGTACTTC | CASRPGHFYEQYF
TRBJ1-2 | . | . | TRBV19 | TGTGCCAGTAGTATTCTCCTCCGACAGCTAACTTACTATGGCTACACCTTC | CASSILLRQLTYYGYTF
TRBJ1-5 | . | TRBD1 | TRBV2 | TGTGCCAGCAAGGGGACGACCTGGGGACAGGGGTCCAATCAGCCCCAGCATTTT | CASKGTTWGQGSNQPQHF
TRBJ1-2 | . | . | TRBV7-8 | TGTGCCAGCAGCTTAGAGTGGGGGCGCGACAAATATGGCTACACCTTC | CASSLEWGRDKYGYTF
TRBJ2-3 | . | TRBD2 | TRBV28 | TGTGCCAGCCAAGCGAGCGGGAGGACAGATACGCAGTATTTT | CASQASGRTDTQYF
TRBJ1-5 | . | TRBD1 | TRBV2 | TGTGCCAGCAGTGAGGTTAGGGGGCTGAGCAATCAGCCCCAGCATTTT | CASSEVRGLSNQPQHF
TRBJ1-1 | . | TRBD1 | TRBV6-5 | TGTGCCAGCAGCTGGGACAGGGTGAACACTGAAGCTTTCTTT | CASSWDRVNTEAFF
TRBJ2-2 | . | . | TRBV6-4 | TGTGCCAGCAGGAACGACCTACAGGAGATTACCGGGGAGCTGTTTTTT | CASRNDLQEITGELFF
TRBJ1-6 | . | . | TRBV27 | TGTGCCAGCAGTTCCCCTTTAACGCAGGGAAGTAATTCACCCCTCCACTTT | CASSSPLTQGSNSPLHF
TRBJ2-7 | . | . | TRBV15 | TGTGCCACCATGGAGGGGGGAGGGCCCCGGGAGCAGTACTTC | CATMEGGGPREQYF
TRBJ1-1 | . | TRBD1 | TRBV5-4 | TGTGCCAGCAGTCCTGGGGCCAGGGGGCGGACTGAAGCTTTCTTT | CASSPGARGRTEAFF
TRBJ2-1 | once | TRBD1 | TRBV7-6 | TGTGCCAGCAGCCGGGACAGCACCTACAATGAGCAGTTCTTC | CASSRDSTYNEQFF
TRBJ1-1 | . | . | TRBV7-9 | TGTGCCAGCAGCTTAAGGGGGGGAACTGAAGCTTTCTTT | CASSLRGGTEAFF
TRBJ2-5 | . | . | TRBV18 | TGTGCCAGCTCACCAGGGGGGATTCAAGAGACCCAGTACTTC | CASSPGGIQETQYF
TRBJ2-7 | . | TRBD2 | TRBV6-6 | TGTGCCAGCAGCCGAGCGGGAGCCTACGAGCAGTACTTC | CASSRAGAYEQYF
TRBJ1-1 | . | . | TRBV5-5 | TGTGCCAGCAGCAGGATACAGGAGTCGAACACTGAAGCTTTCTTT | CASSRIQESNTEAFF
TRBJ1-1 | . | . | TRBV7-3 | TGTGCCAGCAGCTCGACGGGGACTGAAGCTTTCTTT | CASSSTGTEAFF
TRBJ2-3 | once | TRBD1 | TRBV19 | TGTGCCAGTAGTCCATGGACAGGGACAGATACGCAGTATTTT | CASSPWTGTDTQYF
TRBJ2-7 | . | . | TRBV28 | TGTGCCAGCACTCCCGCGGTCAGGGGGGCCTACGAGCAGTACTTC | CASTPAVRGAYEQYF
TRBJ1-4 | . | . | TRBV19 | TGTGCCAGTAGTATCCACGGGGAAGGATTGGAAAAACTGTTTTTT | CASSIHGEGLEKLFF
TRBJ1-3 | . | TRBD1 | TRBV7-2 | TGTGCCAGCAGTCAGACCCGGCGGACAGGGACCATCTCTGGAAACACCATATATTTT | CASSQTRRTGTISGNTIYF
TRBJ1-5 | once | TRBD1 | TRBV10-3 | TGTGCCATCAGTGAGTCGCCTTGGACAGGGTATCAGCCCCAGCATTTT | CAISESPWTGYQPQHF
TRBJ2-7 | . | TRBD1 | TRBV6-1 | TGTGCCAGCAGTGAAGTCGACAGGGGACCCTACGAGCAGTACTTC | CASSEVDRGPYEQYF
TRBJ2-7 | . | . | TRBV5-1 | TGCGCCAGCAGCTTGACCTCGACAGTCTACGAGCAGTACTTC | CASSLTSTVYEQYF
TRBJ1-1 | . | . | TRBV10-3 | TGTGCCATCAGTGATCAGGGGAACCGGGGAGCTTTCTTT | CAISDQGNRGAFF
TRBJ1-4 | . | TRBD1 | TRBV11-2 | TGTGCCAGCAGCTTAGGCCAGGGGGCGCTCGGGGAAAAACTGTTTTTT | CASSLGQGALGEKLFF
TRBJ2-1 | . | . | TRBV11-2 | TGTGCCAGCAGCTCGGGGGTTAGGGACGACAATGAGCAGTTCTTC | CASSSGVRDDNEQFF
TRBJ2-1 | . | TRBD2 | TRBV9 | TGTGCCAGCAGCGTAGTGGCTAGCGGGGGGGGTGAGCAGTTCTTC | CASSVVASGGGEQFF
TRBJ2-1 | . | TRBD2 | TRBV7-3 | TGTGCCAGCAGCCGCCGAGCGGGGGGGCCCTACAATGAGCAGTTCTTC | CASSRRAGGPYNEQFF
TRBJ2-5 | . | . | TRBV30 | TGTGCCTGGAGTGCCGGACTGCAAGAGACCCAGTACTTC | CAWSAGLQETQYF
TRBJ1-4 | once | . | TRBV2 | TGTGCCAGCAGTGAAGGGGGGGTTAATGAAAAACTGTTTTTT | CASSEGGVNEKLFF
TRBJ1-3 | . | . | TRBV9 | TGTGCCAGCAGCGTAGCTACGGGGGGGTCCTCTGGAAACACCATATATTTT | CASSVATGGSSGNTIYF
TRBJ2-3 | . | TRBD2 | TRBV28 | TGTGCCAGCAGTTTGGAGACTAGCGGGAGAATATATTTT | CASSLETSGRIYF
TRBJ2-6 | . | TRBD1 | TRBV18 | TGTGCCAGCTCACCGACAGGGCTTAGAGGCTCTGGGGCCAACGTCCTGACTTTC | CASSPTGLRGSGANVLTF
TRBJ1-5 | . | TRBD1 | TRBV27 | TGTGCCAGCAGTGAGGACAGGGGGCGGAATCAGCCCCAGCATTTT | CASSEDRGRNQPQHF